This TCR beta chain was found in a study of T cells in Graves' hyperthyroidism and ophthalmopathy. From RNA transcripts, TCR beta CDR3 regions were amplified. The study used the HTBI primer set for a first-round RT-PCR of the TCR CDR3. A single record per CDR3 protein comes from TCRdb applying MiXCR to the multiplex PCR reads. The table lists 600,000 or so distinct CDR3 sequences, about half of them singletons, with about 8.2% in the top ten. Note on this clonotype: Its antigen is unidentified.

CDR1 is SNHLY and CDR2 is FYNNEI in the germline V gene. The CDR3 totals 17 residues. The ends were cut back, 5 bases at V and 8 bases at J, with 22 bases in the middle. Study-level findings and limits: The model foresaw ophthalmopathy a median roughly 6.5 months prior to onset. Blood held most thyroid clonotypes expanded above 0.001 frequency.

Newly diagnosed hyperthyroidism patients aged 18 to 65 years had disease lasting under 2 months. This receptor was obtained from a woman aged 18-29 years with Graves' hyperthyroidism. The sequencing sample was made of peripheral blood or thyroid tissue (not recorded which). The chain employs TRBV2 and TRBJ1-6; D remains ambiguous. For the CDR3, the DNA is TGTGCCAGCAGTTACTCGAACCCGGACGGTATGGATTCACCCCTCCACTTT. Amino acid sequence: CASSYSNPDGMDSPLHF.